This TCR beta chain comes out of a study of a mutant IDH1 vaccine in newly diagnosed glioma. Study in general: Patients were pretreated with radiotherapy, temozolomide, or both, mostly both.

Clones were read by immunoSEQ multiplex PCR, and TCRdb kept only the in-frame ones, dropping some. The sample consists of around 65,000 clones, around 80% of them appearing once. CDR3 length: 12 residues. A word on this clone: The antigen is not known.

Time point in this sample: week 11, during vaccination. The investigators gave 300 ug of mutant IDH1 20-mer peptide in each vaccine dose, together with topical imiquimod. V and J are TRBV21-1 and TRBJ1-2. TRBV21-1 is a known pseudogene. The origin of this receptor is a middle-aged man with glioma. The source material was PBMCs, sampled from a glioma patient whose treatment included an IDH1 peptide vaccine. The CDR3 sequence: CASSKPAFRYTF. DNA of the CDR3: TGTGCCAGCAGCAAACCCGCCTTTAGGTACACCTTC.